Reported below is one T cell receptor (beta chain). This CDR3 comprises 15 residues. Germline V gives CDR1 MNHEY, CDR2 SMNVEV (reference sequence). With V trimmed by 6 bases and J by 2 bases, 6 bases remained unmatched. Repertoires were generated with immunoSEQ multiplex PCR, while TCRdb's copy carries only in-frame clones and drops some. The table includes over 150,000 clones, 86% detected once. This entry belongs to a study of cytomegalovirus exposure and HLA in healthy donors. This receptor was taken from a young man in good health and CMV-seropositive. The source material was PBMCs. The chain links TRBV27 to TRBJ1-5; 8 nucleotides agree with TRBD1. As DNA, the CDR3 is TGTGCCAGCAGACGGGACAGGAGGGGCAATCAGCCCCAGCATTTT. It yields the protein CASRRDRRGNQPQHF.